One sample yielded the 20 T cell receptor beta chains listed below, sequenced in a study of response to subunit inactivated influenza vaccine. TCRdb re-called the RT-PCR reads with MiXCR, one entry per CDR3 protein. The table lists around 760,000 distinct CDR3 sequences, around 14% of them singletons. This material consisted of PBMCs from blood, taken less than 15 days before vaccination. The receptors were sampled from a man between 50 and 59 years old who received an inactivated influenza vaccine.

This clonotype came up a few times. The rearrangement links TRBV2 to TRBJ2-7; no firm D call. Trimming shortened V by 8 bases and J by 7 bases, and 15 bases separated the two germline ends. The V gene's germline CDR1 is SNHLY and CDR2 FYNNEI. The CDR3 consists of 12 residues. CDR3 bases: TGTGCCAGCTCCCCTGCTAGTTTAGAGCAGTACTTC. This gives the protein CASSPASLEQYF.

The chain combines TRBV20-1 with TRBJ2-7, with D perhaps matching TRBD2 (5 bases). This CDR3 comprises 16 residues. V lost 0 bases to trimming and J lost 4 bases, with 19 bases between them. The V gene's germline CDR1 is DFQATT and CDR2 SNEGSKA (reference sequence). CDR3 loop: CSARDTGEGVGYEQYF. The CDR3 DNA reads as TGCAGTGCTAGAGATACCGGAGAGGGAGTGGGTTACGAGCAGTACTTC.

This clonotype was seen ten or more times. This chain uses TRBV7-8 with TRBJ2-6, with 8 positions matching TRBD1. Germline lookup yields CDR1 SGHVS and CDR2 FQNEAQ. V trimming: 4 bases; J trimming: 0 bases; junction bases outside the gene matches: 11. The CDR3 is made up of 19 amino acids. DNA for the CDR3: TGTGCCAGCAGCTACTTAAGCAGGGGGCTAAACTCTGGGGCCAACGTCCTGACTTTC. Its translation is CASSYLSRGLNSGANVLTF. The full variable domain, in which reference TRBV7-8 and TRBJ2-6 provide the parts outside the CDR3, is GAGVSQSPRYKVAKRGQDVALRCDPISGHVSLFWYQQALGQGPEFLTYFQNEAQLDKSGLPSDRFFAERPEGSVSTLKIQRTQQEDSAVYLCASSYLSRGLNSGANVLTFGAGSRLTVL.

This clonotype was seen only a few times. The CDR3 region has the DNA TGTGCCAGCAGCCAAGCTGTGGGTGCCAAAAACATTCAGTACTTC. Its protein is CASSQAVGAKNIQYF. This chain uses TRBV3-1 with TRBJ2-4; D is ambiguous. Trimming took off 1 base at V and 1 base at J, with 8 bases between the two ends. This CDR3 contains 15 residues. Germline CDR1 and CDR2: LGHDT and YNNKEL (reference sequence).

The CDR3 region is CSALTYAPSTDTQYF. CDR3 coding DNA: TGCAGTGCTTTGACCTATGCCCCTAGCACAGATACGCAGTATTTT. V usage is TRBV20-1 and J usage is TRBJ2-3; D remains unclear. The V gene lost 5 bases and the J gene lost 0 bases, with 15 bases spanning the gap. The CDR3 length is 15 residues. Per germline, CDR1 DFQATT and CDR2 SNEGSKA (reference sequence).

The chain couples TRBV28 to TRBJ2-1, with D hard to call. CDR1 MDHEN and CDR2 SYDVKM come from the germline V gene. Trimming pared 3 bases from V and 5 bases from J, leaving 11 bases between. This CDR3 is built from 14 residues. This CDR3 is CASSLGFPDNEQFF. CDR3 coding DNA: TGTGCCAGCAGTTTGGGGTTCCCCGACAATGAGCAGTTCTTC.

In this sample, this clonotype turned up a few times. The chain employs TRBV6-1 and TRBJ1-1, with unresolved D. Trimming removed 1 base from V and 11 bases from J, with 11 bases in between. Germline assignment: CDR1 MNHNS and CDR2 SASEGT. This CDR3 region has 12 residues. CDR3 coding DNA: TGTGCCAGCAGTGAAGGAGATCAAAGGGCTTTCTTT. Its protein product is CASSEGDQRAFF.

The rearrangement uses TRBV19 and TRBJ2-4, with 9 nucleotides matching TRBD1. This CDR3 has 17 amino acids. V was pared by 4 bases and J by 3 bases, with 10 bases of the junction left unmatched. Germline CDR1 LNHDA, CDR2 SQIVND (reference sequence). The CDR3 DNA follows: TGTGCCAGTAGTAGTTCGTCGCGGACAGGGGACAAAAACATTCAGTACTTC. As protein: CASSSSSRTGDKNIQYF.

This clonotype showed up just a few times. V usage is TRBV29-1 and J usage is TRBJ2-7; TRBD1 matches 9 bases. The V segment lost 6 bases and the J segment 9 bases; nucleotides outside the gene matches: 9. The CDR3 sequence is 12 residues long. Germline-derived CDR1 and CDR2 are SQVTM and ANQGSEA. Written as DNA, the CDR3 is TGCAGCGTGGGACAGGGTCCCTGGGGGCAGTACTTC. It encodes CSVGQGPWGQYF.

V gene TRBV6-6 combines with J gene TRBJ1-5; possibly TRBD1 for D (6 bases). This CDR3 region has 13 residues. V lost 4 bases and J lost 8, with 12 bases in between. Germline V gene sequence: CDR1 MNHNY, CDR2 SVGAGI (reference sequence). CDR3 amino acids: CASSSYYREPQHF. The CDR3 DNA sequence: TGTGCCAGCAGTTCGTATTACAGGGAGCCCCAGCATTTT.

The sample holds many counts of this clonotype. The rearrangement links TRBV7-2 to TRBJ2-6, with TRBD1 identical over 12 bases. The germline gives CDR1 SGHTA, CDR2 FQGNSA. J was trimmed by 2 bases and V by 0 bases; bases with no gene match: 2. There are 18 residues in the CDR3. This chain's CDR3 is CASSLAGDRGPGANVLTF. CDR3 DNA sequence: TGTGCCAGCAGCTTAGCGGGGGACAGGGGGCCTGGGGCCAACGTCCTGACTTTC.

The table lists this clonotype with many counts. The CDR3 region is CASSFSSQTQYF. For the CDR3, the DNA is TGTGCCAGCAGTTTCTCCTCTCAGACGCAGTATTTT. V and J are TRBV12-3 or TRBV12-4 and TRBJ2-3; D call uncertain. V was trimmed by 3 bases and J by 9 bases, leaving 10 bases between them. This CDR3 contains 12 residues.

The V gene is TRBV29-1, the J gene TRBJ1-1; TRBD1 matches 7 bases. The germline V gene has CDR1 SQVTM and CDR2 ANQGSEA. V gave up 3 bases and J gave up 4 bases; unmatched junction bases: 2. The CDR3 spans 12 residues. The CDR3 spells CSVDRGTTEAFF. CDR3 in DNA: TGCAGCGTTGACAGGGGGACCACTGAAGCTTTCTTT.

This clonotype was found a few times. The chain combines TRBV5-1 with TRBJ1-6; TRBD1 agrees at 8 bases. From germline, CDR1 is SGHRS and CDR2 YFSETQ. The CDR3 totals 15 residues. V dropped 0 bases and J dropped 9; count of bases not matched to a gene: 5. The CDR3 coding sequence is TGCGCCAGCAGCTTGGAACAGGGGGAGATTTCACCCCTCCACTTT. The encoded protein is CASSLEQGEISPLHF.

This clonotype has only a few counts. The CDR3 DNA reads as TGCGCCAGCAGCCAGGAAGATCGTACAGGGGCGTACACTGAAGCTTTCTTT. Translated: CASSQEDRTGAYTEAFF. The genes are TRBV4-3 and TRBJ1-1; TRBD1 matches at 7 bases. The CDR3 contains 17 residues. Trimming removed 3 bases from V and 3 bases from J; junction bases left unmatched: 13. CDR1 and CDR2 from the germline V gene are LGHNA and YSLEER.

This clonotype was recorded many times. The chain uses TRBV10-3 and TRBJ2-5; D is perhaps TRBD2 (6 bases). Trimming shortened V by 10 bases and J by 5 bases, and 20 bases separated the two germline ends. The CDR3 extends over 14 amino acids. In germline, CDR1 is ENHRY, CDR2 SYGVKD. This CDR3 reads CATHDIAEGETQYF. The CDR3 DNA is TGTGCCACCCACGACATAGCGGAAGGGGAGACCCAGTACTTC.

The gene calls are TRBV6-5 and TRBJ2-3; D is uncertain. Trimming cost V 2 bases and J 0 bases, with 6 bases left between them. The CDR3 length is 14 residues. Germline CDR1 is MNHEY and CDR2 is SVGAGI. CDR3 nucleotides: TGTGCCAGCAGTTACGAGGCTAGCACAGATACGCAGTATTTT. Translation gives CASSYEASTDTQYF.

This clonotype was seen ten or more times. The CDR3: CASSSRGTSGTNTKYF. The CDR3 DNA sequence: TGCGCCAGCAGCAGCCGTGGGACTAGCGGGACGAATACTAAGTATTTT. The chain couples TRBV5-1 to TRBJ2-3; 13 bases match TRBD2. V lost 4 bases, J lost 13 bases, and 15 bases stayed unmatched. This CDR3 region has 16 residues. Germline V gives CDR1 SGHRS, CDR2 YFSETQ.

CDR3 residues: CSARSGDNSYEQYF. CDR3 in DNA: TGCAGTGCTAGGAGCGGGGACAACTCCTACGAGCAGTACTTC. The chain employs TRBV20-1 and TRBJ2-7; D perhaps matches TRBD2 (7 bases). The CDR3 sequence is 14 residues long. The germline V gene encodes CDR1 DFQATT and CDR2 SNEGSKA (reference sequence). V dropped 3 bases and J dropped 0 bases, with 12 bases sitting between them.

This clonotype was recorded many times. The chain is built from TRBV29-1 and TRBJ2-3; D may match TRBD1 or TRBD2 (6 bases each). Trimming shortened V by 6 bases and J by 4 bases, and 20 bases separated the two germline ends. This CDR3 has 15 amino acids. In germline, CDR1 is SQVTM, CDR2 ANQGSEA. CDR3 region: CSVSARTRGPDTQYF. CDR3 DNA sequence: TGCAGCGTCTCCGCAAGGACACGGGGGCCAGATACGCAGTATTTT.